A selection of T cell receptor beta chains follows, all from one sample in a study of cytomegalovirus exposure and HLA in healthy donors. Data came from immunoSEQ multiplex PCR; TCRdb stores just in-frame clones and leaves some out. The record lists 30,000 to 40,000 clones, of which the ten most abundant hold 3.4%. The source material was PBMCs. The receptors originated from a woman in her 40s in good health and CMV-seropositive. CDR3s include the opening cysteine and the closing phenylalanine or tryptophan. The D gene is left open where the match is weak.

TRBJ2-1 NA TRBV19 CASSIGGSGYNEQFF TGTGCCAGTAGTATTGGGGGGAGTGGCTACAATGAGCAGTTCTTC
TRBJ2-1 TRBD2 TRBV19 CASSMGREQYNEQFF TGTGCCAGTAGTATGGGGCGGGAGCAGTACAATGAGCAGTTCTTC
TRBJ1-4 TRBD1 TRBV30 CARNQDRGEKLFF TGTGCCCGGAACCAAGACAGGGGTGAAAAACTGTTTTTT
TRBJ2-5 TRBD2 TRBV10-3 CAISESGWSGKETQYF TGTGCCATCAGTGAGTCAGGGTGGAGCGGGAAAGAGACCCAGTACTTC
TRBJ2-3 NA TRBV4-1 CASSQGWDLDTQYF TGCGCCAGCAGCCAGGGGTGGGACTTAGATACGCAGTATTTT
TRBJ1-1 NA TRBV30 CAWSSRVRTEAFF TGTGCCTGGAGTTCCAGGGTGAGAACTGAAGCTTTCTTT
TRBJ2-1 NA TRBV6-1 CASSEGWRLDNEQFF TGTGCCAGCAGTGAAGGGTGGCGGCTCGACAATGAGCAGTTCTTC
TRBJ2-2 NA TRBV5-1 CASSLERAQGLSGELFF TGCGCCAGCAGCTTGGAGAGGGCCCAGGGGTTGTCCGGGGAGCTGTTTTTT
TRBJ1-2 NA TRBV10-3 CAISEVGGSYGYTF TGTGCCATCAGTGAAGTTGGGGGGAGTTATGGCTACACCTTC
TRBJ1-5 NA TRBV4-3 CASSQEFRGVQPQHF TGCGCCAGCAGCCAAGAGTTTCGGGGGGTTCAGCCCCAGCATTTT
TRBJ1-2 NA TRBV13 CASSDSVNPGGRANYGYTF TGTGCCAGCAGCGACTCCGTGAATCCGGGGGGACGGGCAAACTATGGCTACACCTTC
TRBJ2-3 TRBD2 TRBV9 CASSVGGLASTDTQYF TGTGCCAGCAGCGTAGGGGGACTAGCAAGCACAGATACGCAGTATTTT
TRBJ2-1 NA TRBV7-8 CASSFFQGISYNEQFF TGTGCCAGCAGTTTTTTCCAGGGGATTTCCTACAATGAGCAGTTCTTC
TRBJ2-4 TRBD2 TRBV5-1 CASSLGGVDIQYF TGCGCCAGCAGCCTTGGGGGGGTTGACATTCAGTACTTC
TRBJ2-7 TRBD2 TRBV5-1 CASSLGTSSYEQYF TGCGCCAGCAGCTTGGGGACTAGCTCCTACGAGCAGTACTTC